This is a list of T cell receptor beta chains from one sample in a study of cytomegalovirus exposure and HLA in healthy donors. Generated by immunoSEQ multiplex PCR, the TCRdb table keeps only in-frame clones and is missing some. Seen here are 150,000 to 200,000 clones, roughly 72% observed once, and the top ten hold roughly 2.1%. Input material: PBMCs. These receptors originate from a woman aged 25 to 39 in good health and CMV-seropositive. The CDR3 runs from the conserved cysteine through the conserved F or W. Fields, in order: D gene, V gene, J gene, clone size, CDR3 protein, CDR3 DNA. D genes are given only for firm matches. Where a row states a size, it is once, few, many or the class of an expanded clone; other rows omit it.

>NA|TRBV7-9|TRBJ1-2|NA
CASSSGGVPYGYTF
TGTGCCAGCAGCTCGGGAGGAGTCCCGTATGGCTACACCTTC
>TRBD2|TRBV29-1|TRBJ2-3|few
CSVEVLIAGGKSDKPSTDTQYF
TGCAGCGTTGAAGTGTTAATAGCGGGGGGTAAATCAGACAAACCTAGCACAGATACGCAGTATTTT
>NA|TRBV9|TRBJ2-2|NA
CASSGQDTGELFF
TGTGCCAGCAGCGGACAGGACACCGGGGAGCTGTTTTTT
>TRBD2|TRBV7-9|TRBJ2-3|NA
CASSPTGLAGVTDTQYF
TGTGCCAGCAGCCCTACGGGACTAGCGGGAGTAACAGATACGCAGTATTTT
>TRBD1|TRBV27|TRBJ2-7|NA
CASSTRGQGDEQYF
TGTGCCAGCAGTACCCGTGGACAGGGGGACGAGCAGTACTTC
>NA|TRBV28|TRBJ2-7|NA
CASSLSPYEQYF
TGTGCCAGCAGTTTATCTCCGTACGAGCAGTACTTC
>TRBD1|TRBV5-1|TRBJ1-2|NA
CASRFGQGTANYGYTF
TGCGCCAGCAGGTTTGGACAGGGCACGGCTAACTATGGCTACACCTTC
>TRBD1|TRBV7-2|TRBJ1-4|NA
CASSLVDRVNEKLFF
TGTGCCAGCAGCTTGGTGGACAGGGTTAATGAAAAACTGTTTTTT
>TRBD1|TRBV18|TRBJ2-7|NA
CASSPGGQGFYEQYF
TGTGCCAGCTCACCGGGGGGACAGGGGTTCTACGAGCAGTACTTC
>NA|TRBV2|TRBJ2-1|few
CASSELASINEQFF
TGTGCCAGCAGTGAATTGGCCTCAATCAATGAGCAGTTCTTC
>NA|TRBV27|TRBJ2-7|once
CASSSLGPHEQYF
TGTGCCAGCAGTTCCCTAGGTCCCCACGAGCAGTACTTC
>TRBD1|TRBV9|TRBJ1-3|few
CASSPETGTGNTIYF
TGTGCCAGCAGCCCCGAGACAGGGACTGGAAACACCATATATTTT
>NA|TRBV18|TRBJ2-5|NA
CASSPYGETQYF
TGTGCCAGCTCACCATACGGGGAGACCCAGTACTTC
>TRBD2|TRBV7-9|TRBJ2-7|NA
CASGPGGLASYEQYF
TGTGCCAGCGGCCCCGGAGGACTAGCGTCCTACGAGCAGTACTTC
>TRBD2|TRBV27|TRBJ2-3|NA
CASSPLVLAGGWDTQYF
TGTGCCAGCAGTCCCCTCGTTCTCGCGGGGGGTTGGGATACGCAGTATTTT
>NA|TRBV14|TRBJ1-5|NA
CASSWGRNQPQHF
TGTGCCAGCAGCTGGGGGCGCAATCAGCCCCAGCATTTT
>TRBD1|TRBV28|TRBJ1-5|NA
CASEGDRGLNQPQHF
TGTGCCAGCGAGGGAGACAGGGGGCTAAATCAGCCCCAGCATTTT
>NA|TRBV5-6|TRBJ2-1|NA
CASSLRWGRVNEQFF
TGTGCCAGCAGCTTGAGGTGGGGGCGGGTAAATGAGCAGTTCTTC
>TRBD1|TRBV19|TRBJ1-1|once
CASRSRQGVNTEAFF
TGTGCCAGTAGATCAAGACAGGGGGTGAACACTGAAGCTTTCTTT
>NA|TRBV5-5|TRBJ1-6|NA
CASSLGQGNHYPSPLHF
TGTGCCAGCAGCTTGGGGCAGGGTAACCATTATCCTTCACCCCTCCACTTT
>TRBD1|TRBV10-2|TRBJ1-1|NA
CASSSDRVTEAFF
TGCGCCAGCAGTTCAGACAGGGTCACTGAAGCTTTCTTT
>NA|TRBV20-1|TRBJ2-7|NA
CSASGPGGQYF
TGCAGTGCTAGCGGCCCCGGAGGGCAGTACTTC
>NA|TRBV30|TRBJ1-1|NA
CAWSDLPTRRNEAFF
TGTGCCTGGAGTGACCTTCCTACTCGGAGGAATGAAGCTTTCTTT
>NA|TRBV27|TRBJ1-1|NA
CASSPTGLNTEAFF
TGTGCCAGCAGTCCCACAGGGCTAAACACTGAAGCTTTCTTT
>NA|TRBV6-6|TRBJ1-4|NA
CASSSSPPRVEKLFF
TGTGCCAGCAGCTCATCCCCGCCTCGGGTTGAAAAACTGTTTTTT
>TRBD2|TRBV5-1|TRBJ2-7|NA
CASSPLAGGSYEQYF
TGCGCCAGCAGCCCCCTAGCGGGGGGTTCCTACGAGCAGTACTTC
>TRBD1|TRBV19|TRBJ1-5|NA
CASSLQGNSNQPQHF
TGTGCCAGTAGCCTACAGGGGAATAGCAATCAGCCCCAGCATTTT
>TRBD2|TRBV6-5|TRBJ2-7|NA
CASRAATGGAYEQYF
TGTGCCAGCAGAGCTGCTACGGGGGGGGCCTACGAGCAGTACTTC
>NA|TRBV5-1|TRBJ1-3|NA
CASSLVPGNTIYF
TGCGCCAGCAGCTTGGTCCCAGGAAACACCATATATTTT
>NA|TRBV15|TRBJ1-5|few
CATSIWGVGNQPQHF
TGTGCCACCAGCATTTGGGGGGTTGGGAATCAGCCCCAGCATTTT
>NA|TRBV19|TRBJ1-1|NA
CASSMDSMNTEAFF
TGTGCCAGTAGTATGGACAGTATGAACACTGAAGCTTTCTTT
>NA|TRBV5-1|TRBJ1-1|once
CASRKDSCEAFF
TGCGCCAGCAGAAAAGACAGTTGTGAAGCTTTCTTT
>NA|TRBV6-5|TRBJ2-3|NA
CASSRGWAVTDTQYF
TGTGCCAGCAGTAGAGGGTGGGCGGTCACAGATACGCAGTATTTT
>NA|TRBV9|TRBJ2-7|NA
CASSEGVKQYF
TGTGCCAGCAGCGAAGGGGTTAAGCAGTACTTC
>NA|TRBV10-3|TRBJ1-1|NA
CAIGGSNTEAFF
TGTGCCATCGGGGGGTCAAACACTGAAGCTTTCTTT
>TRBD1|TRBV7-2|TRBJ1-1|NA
CASSPGQGHTEAFF
TGTGCCAGCAGCCCCGGACAGGGCCACACTGAAGCTTTCTTT
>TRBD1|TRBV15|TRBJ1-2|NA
CATSTNQKGTVLYGYTF
TGTGCCACCAGCACAAATCAAAAAGGGACAGTACTCTATGGCTACACCTTC
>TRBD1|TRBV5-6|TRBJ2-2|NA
CASSSSLPGQGRTGELFF
TGTGCCAGCAGCTCGTCCTTACCGGGACAGGGGAGGACCGGGGAGCTGTTTTTT
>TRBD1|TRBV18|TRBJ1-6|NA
CASSPKTGTYNSPLHF
TGTGCCAGCTCACCCAAGACAGGGACTTATAATTCACCCCTCCACTTT
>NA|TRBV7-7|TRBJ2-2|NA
CASSLVVTGQGMAGELFF
TGTGCCAGCAGCTTAGTTGTTACCGGCCAGGGCATGGCCGGGGAGCTGTTTTTT
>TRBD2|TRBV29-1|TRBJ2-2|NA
CSVGGTSRGTGELFF
TGCAGCGTTGGGGGGACTAGCAGGGGCACCGGGGAGCTGTTTTTT